At least ten counts were recorded for the clone carrying this T cell receptor (beta chain). Its cognate antigen is unknown. V lost 3 bases and J lost 2, with 18 bases in between. The CDR3 covers 17 residues. Germline V lookup: CDR1 ENHRY, CDR2 SYGVKD. Production of TCR cDNA was by 5'RACE template switching, which also added a universal primer site and UMIs. TCRdb analysed the 5' RACE reads with MiXCR anew, one entry per CDR3 protein. The data hold some 68,000 distinct CDR3 sequences, with over 6.5% observed a single time. The record originates from a study of T cells after yellow fever vaccination. The study, taken as a whole, reports: Post-booster repertoires again held most primary-vaccination clones (around 95% CD4, approximately 90% CD8).

V and J are TRBV10-3 and TRBJ2-3; weak D call: TRBD2 (6 bases). The input for sequencing was CD8+ T cells sorted from PBMCs, taken 45 days after the first yellow fever vaccination. The origin of this receptor is a man younger than 30 who received the YFV17D yellow fever vaccine. Here the CDR3 DNA reads TGTGCCATCAGTGAAAGGGACGAGGGAGGAATCACAGATACGCAGTATTTT. Its protein product is CAISERDEGGITDTQYF.